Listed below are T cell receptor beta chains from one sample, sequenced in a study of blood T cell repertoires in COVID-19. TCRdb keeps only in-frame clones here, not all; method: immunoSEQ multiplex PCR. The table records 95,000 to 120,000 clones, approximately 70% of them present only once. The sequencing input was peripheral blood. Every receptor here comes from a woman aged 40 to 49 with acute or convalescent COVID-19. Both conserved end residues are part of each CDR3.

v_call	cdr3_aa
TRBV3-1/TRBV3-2	CASSPLTGTETQYF
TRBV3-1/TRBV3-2	CASSPWDSPLYGYTF
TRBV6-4	CASSDKETLHF
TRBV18	CASSPKGQGNSPLHF
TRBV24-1	CATSEFGTGGDEQFF
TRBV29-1	CSVEGESGYTF
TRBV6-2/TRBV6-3	CASSWGQGYQPQHF
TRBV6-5	CASSYSPDRLETQYF
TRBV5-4	CASSSGQLHQETQYF
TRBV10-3	CAISDASGGAKNIQYF
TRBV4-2	CASSQDPPGTGDYQPQHF
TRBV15	CAQGGQGANEQFF
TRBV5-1	CASSLPTGGNSPLHF
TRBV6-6	CASSPRELPSGNTEAFF